This T cell receptor (beta chain) originates from a study of T-cell memory formation after mild COVID-19 (TCRdb year 2021). Background for the entire study: Most TCR sequence clusters were specific to one of the two donors. T-cell clones expanding and contracting after mild COVID-19 in two donors were tracked by longitudinal TCRalpha and TCRbeta repertoire sequencing. Two young, previously healthy adult volunteers, one female and one male, were included in the cohort. What the authors observed across the whole study: From day 15 to 85, contracting clones showed balanced CD4/CD8 phenotypes, whereas a second wave of clones that expanded from day 15 to 37 leaned towards CD4+. Some responding clones were detected in pre-infection memory, which suggested that pre-existing cross-reactive memory T cells had joined the SARS-CoV-2 response. The study included only two mild cases, and larger cohorts that include severe cases with pre-infection samples were judged to be necessary. SARS-CoV-2 specificity was not confirmed for the second-wave clones peaking on day 37. Contracting CD4+ clones were found mainly in CM and EM memory subsets, while CD8+ clones were enriched in EMRA.

Deletion took 1 base off V and 2 bases off J, with a span of 5 bases between the germline ends. Measured from the cysteine to the phenylalanine, the CDR3 is 13 residues long. The only DNA kept is the CDR3, 39 bases in frame from the first base. For CDR1 and CDR2, the germline V gene lists KGHSH and LQKENI. PBMCs were isolated by Ficoll-Paque density gradient centrifugation. This clonotype was picked up many times. Which antigen it targets is not known. No base qualities exist here, and no much larger clone lies one base off it. Sequenced on an Illumina NovaSeq 6000. Using 5'RACE with constant-segment primers, TCRalpha and TCRbeta cDNA libraries were constructed, with sample barcodes and unique molecular identifiers added in the process. Trizol reagent was used to extract RNA from every sample. Amplification of the libraries took two PCR steps, and the second step added a second sample barcode plus Illumina TruSeq adapters. Libraries were sequenced on an Illumina NovaSeq with 2 x 150 bp paired-end reads. As for the original processing: Reads were demultiplexed and collapsed into UMI-guided consensus sequences with migec v1.2.7. Using mixcr v2.1.11, the UMI consensuses were aligned to TRA and TRB V and J templates and assembled into clonotypes. Clonotypes were classified as expanded or contracted when called significant by both edgeR and NoisET, with noise models trained on biological replicates. For edgeR calls, the thresholds were a false discovery rate-adjusted p below 0.01 and a log2 fold-change of 1. As an exploratory analysis of dynamics, max-normalized trajectories of the 1000 most abundant clonotypes were examined with PCA combined with hierarchical clustering. Separately sequenced CD4+ and CD8+ repertoires were used to assign the CD4 or CD8 phenotype of responding clones. TCRdb trimmed public reads at Q25 via fastp, called clones via MiXCR and kept in-frame beta chains. Here each entry gathers all rows of one CDR3 protein and keeps the most common genes and DNA. The V and J calls, along with clone size, are taken from TCRdb and not from the paper's own processing. This sample holds about 340,000 distinct CDR3 sequences; under 25% were observed only once. The top ten hold around 13% of the sample.

The TCR originated in an adult woman who had mild COVID-19 (a few samples of this study predate the infection). The sample titles of this study are shuffled in the database, so cell type and time point are left out; the donor was told from shared clones. The sample consisted of PBMCs or a T cell subset sorted from them (not recorded which). Recombination connected TRBV18 to TRBJ2-5, with TRBD1 perhaps the D gene, on 5 matching bases. The CDR3 corresponds to CASSPRQQETQYF. At the DNA level, the sequence is TGTGCCAGCTCACCACGACAGCAAGAGACCCAGTACTTC.